This T cell receptor beta chain is drawn from a study of early T cells in non-severe SARS-CoV-2 infection. Germline V gene lookup returns CDR1 DFQATT and CDR2 SNEGSKA (reference sequence). There are 15 residues in the CDR3. Deletions cut 0 bases from V and 1 base from J, with 10 bases between. Remarks on this clonotype: What it binds is unknown.

Study-level findings and limits: Using VDJdb, the matching emphasized anti-spike CD8 responses while missing private and CD4 specificities.

As part of library construction, unique molecular identifiers were attached to individual cDNA molecules. TCRdb re-analysed the 5' RACE reads in MiXCR, keeping a single row per CDR3 protein. The table lists around 60,000 distinct CDR3 sequences, approximately 14% of them singletons. This TCR was sampled from an adult who was a healthcare worker with PCR-confirmed SARS-CoV-2 infection or an uninfected control (not recorded which). This rearrangement joins TRBV20-1 to TRBJ1-3; D gene unclear. Sequencing input: whole blood. CDR3 region: CSARDFTLSGNTIYF. CDR3 DNA sequence: TGCAGTGCTAGAGATTTCACGCTTTCTGGAAACACCATATATTTT.